Listed here is a single T cell receptor (beta chain). As processed by the authors: It was from reference gene primer amplification that nucleated cell counts were estimated. The assay was immunoSEQ multiplex PCR, and TCRdb's table has in-frame clones only and misses some. The DNA gave D and trimming, while V, J and clone size come from that table. The data contain about 98,000 clones, around 82% of them singletons. The V and J ends lost 5 bases and 9 bases respectively, with 19 bases between them. The CDR3 covers 14 residues. Germline CDR1 LNHDA, CDR2 SQIVND (reference sequence). The data were taken from a study of blood T cell repertoires in COVID-19. Study details: From T cells, B-cell-depleted T cells, or PBMCs came the material, which was cDNA or gDNA.

The material sequenced was peripheral blood. The chain joins TRBV19 to TRBJ1-2; possible D gene TRBD1, 5 bases. This sequence originates from a man between 70 and 80 years old with active or convalescent COVID-19. The CDR3 sequence is CASSPQGAQLSYTF. For the CDR3, the DNA is TGTGCCAGTAGTCCCCAAGGGGCCCAGCTGAGCTACACCTTC.